This T cell receptor beta chain was documented in a study of cytomegalovirus exposure and HLA in healthy donors (dated by TCRdb to about 2017). Context from the whole study: In an earlier analysis of roughly 500 of the donors, under 300 Gb of sequence data and 117 million unique TCR beta sequences from 150 million to 200 million T cells were reported. In the later analysis, no new phenotypic data were used to find candidate immune exposures; instead, reliance was placed on TCR beta sequences and their occurrence across donors. Typing coverage differed by locus: A, B, C, DRB1 and DQB1 were typed in roughly 629-630 donors, DQA1 in roughly 500, DPA1 in around 610, and DPB1 in around 440. The aim of the study was to test whether cataloging public T cell receptors could identify signatures of past pathogen exposure. In a later analysis, previously published TCR beta repertoires from roughly 710 donors were re-analyzed and high-resolution HLA genotyping was added so that TCR occurrence patterns could be studied. The study profiled the T cell repertoires of 500 to 800 subjects by immunosequencing and related them to cytomegalovirus serostatus. An earlier analysis of fewer than 700 of the donors applied high-throughput TCR beta sequencing to assess whether each TCR beta V gene segment acted as functional or pseudogenic. Class I and class II HLA loci were covered by the typing at four-digit resolution. The study combined high-throughput TCR immunosequencing, statistical association of individual TCRs with disease status, and machine learning to predict cytomegalovirus infection status. Besides the first cohort of some 670 subjects, a separate validation cohort made up of 95 to 150 different subjects was used. In a later genetic analysis, genome-wide SNP genotypes for about 55% of the 666 donors were used, and that subset was treated as a discovery cohort. Across around 400 genotyped donors of the cohort, an average of about 250,000 unique TCR beta nucleotide sequences per donor were sequenced, and roughly 18% of those sequences were non-productive. Of the roughly 400 genotyped donors, 70% to 90% were placed in the genetic ancestry cluster associated with self-reported Caucasian donors. Four or five DR-DQ haplotypes were handled as single units for association and clustering, since linkage in the cohort was strong. Donor age, sex, ethnicity and CMV serostatus were collected together with the repertoire data. Roughly 310 gigabases of sequencing data and approximately 85 million unique TCR sequences were included in an early release covering roughly 600 HLA-typed donors. Every discovery cohort repertoire had been produced on one sequencing platform.

What the research found in general, with its limitations: V-gene and J-gene trimming of TCR beta chains was associated with a missense DCLRE1C variant in a later genetic analysis, and the association was replicated in an independent cohort. It was suggested by the authors that the approach could potentially be generalized to other disease states and immunological phenotypes. When HLA alleles, especially DR and DQ, strongly co-occurred, TCR associations were difficult to assign to individual alleles. In vitro tests confirmed that three of the cytomegalovirus-associated TCR beta chains recognize cytomegalovirus antigens. Roughly uniform sequencing depth across donors was assumed in presence/absence analyses, although this assumption may not hold. Broadly in line with IMGT annotations, most TCR beta V segments showed up in productive rearrangements about 90% or about 30% of the time in an earlier analysis of 587 of the donors. In this cohort, only TCR beta chains were sequenced, and detectable features were limited by the absence of alpha or paired-chain data. Compared with the approximately 720-donor mean, donors in an Asian-associated ancestry cluster had fewer N-insertions in productive TCRs, according to a later genetic analysis. HLA typing was unavailable for some donors at each locus, so association tests used only the typed subset. In a later analysis, about 17,000 TCR beta sequences were associated with specific HLA alleles at a false discovery rate of 0.05. Some 15 rarely observed V segments, including chromosome 9 orphons, were excluded from the earlier analysis of some 590 of the donors because counts were too low. Most TCR sequences were observed very rarely across donors, whereas some public TCRs were present in many individuals. Some IMGT-functional V segments, including TRBV6-2 and TRBV6-3, could not be distinguished by the 87-base-pair reads and were therefore excluded. The classifier was reported to diagnose cytomegalovirus status with high specificity and sensitivity in both the original and validation cohorts. Immune exposure information for the cohort was limited to CMV serostatus. In a later analysis, TCR association rates were found to vary across HLA loci, with the most associated TCRs seen for DRB1 alleles and the fewest for HLA-C alleles. The study listed 164 TCR beta chains as associated with cytomegalovirus. A further reported finding was that TCR beta sequences accurately predicted the HLA-A and HLA-B alleles for most subjects in the first cohort. Correlated functional status among segregating V segments might be attributable to linkage disequilibrium, but an unknown experimental factor could not be ruled out. The sequencing pipeline was judged likely to have produced a cluster of highly shared sequence variants as a technical artifact. A later analysis found that HLA-associated TCR beta chains were more clonally expanded and had lower generation probabilities than equally common non-associated chains. A later analysis found that most CMV-associated TCR beta chains appeared HLA-restricted, with HLA associations seemingly driven largely by CMV exposure. In a later analysis, several top co-occurrence clusters were reported to appear linked to parvovirus B19, influenza, CMV and Epstein-Barr virus.

In total, 666 healthy bone marrow donors made up the cohort. All cohort members were sampled while nominally healthy, although unrecorded immune exposures were likely present. The donor tested CMV seronegative and was one of the 352 seronegative cohort members. Every donor gave a peripheral blood sample, and the peripheral blood mononuclear cells from that sample were used for TCR beta sequencing. The Qiagen DNeasy Blood Extraction Kit was used to extract genomic DNA from the blood cell samples. As regards this clone: The antigen it recognizes is unknown. No much larger clone is present one base from it, and per-base qualities are unavailable.

The library was obtained by the immunoSEQ multiplex PCR assay. For the multiplex PCR, a mixture combining 60 forward primers for TCR Vbeta segments and 13 reverse primers for TCR Jbeta segments was used. A multiplex PCR assay on genomic DNA amplified the CDR3 region of rearranged TCR beta genes. Amplified TCR beta libraries were sequenced as 87-base-pair reads on the Illumina HiSeq System. The authors' pipeline ran thus. Across the 600 to 700 repertoires, a later analysis counted about 81 million unique TCR beta chains, around 10 million of which were shared by at least two donors. Raw reads were error-corrected and collapsed into unique sequences with a nearest-neighbor algorithm that merged closely related sequences to remove PCR and sequencing errors. To assign V, D and J gene segments, CDR3 sequences were aligned to IMGT reference sequences. For a sequence to be retained, a match of at least six nucleotides to both a V gene segment and a J gene segment was required. A rearrangement counted as productive if the CDR3 had no stop codons and remained in frame with V and J, and every other rearrangement counted as non-productive. CDR3 was defined by IMGT convention, running from the second conserved V-encoded cysteine to the conserved J-encoded phenylalanine. Sequences without an unambiguous match to a single V gene segment were excluded from the earlier analysis of almost 600 of the donors. An earlier analysis of approximately 590 of the donors called V segments functional above 56.7% productive rearrangements and segregating when the between-donor standard deviation exceeded 5%. A statistical classification framework was built to diagnose cytomegalovirus status from the catalog of TCR beta chain sequences. In a later analysis, V and J genes were assigned by comparing TCR nucleotide sequences against IMGT/GENE-DB human TR gene sequences. Using the TCRdist pipeline, a later analysis assigned CDR3 sequences along with most-parsimonious VDJ recombination scenarios. In a later analysis, each TCR beta chain was defined by its CDR3 amino acid sequence together with its V-gene family, and reads without a unique V-gene family were excluded. A later analysis removed roughly 590 highly shared, low-generation-probability nucleotide sequences to deal with suspected cross-contamination and a sequencing artifact. In a later analysis, a clonal expansion index was calculated for each public chain from normalized within-repertoire ranks of inferred template counts. Generation probabilities in a later analysis came from a VDJ recombination model fitted to out-of-frame rearrangements, and those results were checked against IGoR. In a later analysis, hypergeometric tests were used to score TCR-TCR, TCR-HLA and TCR-CMV co-occurrence, with a repertoire-size bias correction applied to TCR pairs. False discovery rates were estimated in a later analysis by permuting HLA or CMV assignments 20 times. In a later analysis, co-occurring TCRs were grouped with DBSCAN, and TCRdist sequence similarity was added when clustering was performed within HLA-allele-positive subsets. Repertoires with fewer than 30,000 or more than 120,000 public chains were left out of co-occurrence clustering, as were five repertoires with anomalous nucleotide sharing. In its TCRdb copy, this immuneACCESS table keeps in-frame sequences only and misses some clones. Where compared with another copy, unresolved V genes explain less than half of these, and the others have no known cause. V and J calls and clone size follow that table, whereas D and trimming were derived from the DNA. This sample has under 200,000 clones in its table, and 60% to 80% of those were observed once. The ten biggest clones cover around 4.7% of the sample.

Trimmed from V: 3 bases; trimmed from J: 8 bases; junction bases lacking a gene match: 10. From a lookup of the germline V gene, CDR1 and CDR2 are SGHDT and YYEEEE. From the cysteine up to the phenylalanine, the CDR3 has a length of 14 residues. Just CDR3 DNA is preserved here, 42 bases in frame from base 1. Sequences were obtained from PBMCs. The TCR originated in a male donor in good health and CMV-seronegative. This chain joins TRBV5-6 to TRBJ1-1, and TRBD1 aligns with 7 junction nucleotides. The CDR3 is CASSWGQSRREAFF. In nucleotide form, the sequence is TGTGCCAGCAGCTGGGGACAGAGCCGGAGGGAAGCTTTCTTT.